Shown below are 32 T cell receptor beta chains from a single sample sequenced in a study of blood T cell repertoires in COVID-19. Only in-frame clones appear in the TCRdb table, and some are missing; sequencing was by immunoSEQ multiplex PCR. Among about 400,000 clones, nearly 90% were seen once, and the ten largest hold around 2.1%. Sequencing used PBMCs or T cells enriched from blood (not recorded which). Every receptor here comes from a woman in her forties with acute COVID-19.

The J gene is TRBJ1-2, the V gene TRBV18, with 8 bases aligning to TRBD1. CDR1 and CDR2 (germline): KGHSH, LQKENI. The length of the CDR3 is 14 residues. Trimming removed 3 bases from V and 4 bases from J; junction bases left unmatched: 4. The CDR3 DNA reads TGTGCCAGCTCACCCGTGGACAGGGCCTATGGCTACACCTTC. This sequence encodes CASSPVDRAYGYTF.

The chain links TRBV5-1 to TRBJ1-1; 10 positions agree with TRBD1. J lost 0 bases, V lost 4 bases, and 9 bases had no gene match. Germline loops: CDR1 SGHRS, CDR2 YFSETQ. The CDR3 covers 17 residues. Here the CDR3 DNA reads TGCGCCAGCAGCCTGACCGGGACAGGGGTGATGAACACTGAAGCTTTCTTT. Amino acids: CASSLTGTGVMNTEAFF.

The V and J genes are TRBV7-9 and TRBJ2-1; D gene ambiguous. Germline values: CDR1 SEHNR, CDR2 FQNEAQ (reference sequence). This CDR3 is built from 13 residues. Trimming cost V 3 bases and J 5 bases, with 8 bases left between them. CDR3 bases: TGTGCCAGCAGCTTGTTCCGGGACAATGAGCAGTTCTTC. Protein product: CASSLFRDNEQFF. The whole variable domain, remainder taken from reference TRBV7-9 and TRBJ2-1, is DTGVSQNPRHKITKRGQNVTFRCDPISEHNRLYWYRQTLGQGPEFLTYFQNEAQLEKSRLLSDRFSAERPKGSFSTLEIQRTEQGDSAMYLCASSLFRDNEQFFGPGTRLTVL.

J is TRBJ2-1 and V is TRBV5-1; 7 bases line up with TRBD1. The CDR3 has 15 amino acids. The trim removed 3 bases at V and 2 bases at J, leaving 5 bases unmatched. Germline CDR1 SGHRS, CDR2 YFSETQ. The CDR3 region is CASSSGQGAYNEQFF. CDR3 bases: TGCGCCAGCAGCTCAGGGCAGGGGGCCTACAATGAGCAGTTCTTC.

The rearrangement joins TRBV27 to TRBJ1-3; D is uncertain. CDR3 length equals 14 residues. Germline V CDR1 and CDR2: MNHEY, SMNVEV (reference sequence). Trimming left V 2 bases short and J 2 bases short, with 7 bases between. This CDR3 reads CASSLRRAGNTIYF. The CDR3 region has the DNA TGTGCCAGCAGTTTACGGAGGGCTGGAAACACCATATATTTT.

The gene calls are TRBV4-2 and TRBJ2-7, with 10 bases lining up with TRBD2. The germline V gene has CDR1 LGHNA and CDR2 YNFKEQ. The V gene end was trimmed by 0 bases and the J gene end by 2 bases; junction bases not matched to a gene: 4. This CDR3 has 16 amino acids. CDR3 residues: CASSQDMGLAPYEQYF. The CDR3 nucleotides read TGTGCCAGCAGCCAAGATATGGGACTAGCGCCCTACGAGCAGTACTTC.

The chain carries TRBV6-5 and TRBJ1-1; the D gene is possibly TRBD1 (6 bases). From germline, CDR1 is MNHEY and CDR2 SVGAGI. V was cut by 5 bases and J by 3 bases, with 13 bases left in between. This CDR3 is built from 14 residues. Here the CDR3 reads CASSLGQRYTEAFF. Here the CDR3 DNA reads TGTGCCAGCAGTCTCGGACAGAGGTACACTGAAGCTTTCTTT.

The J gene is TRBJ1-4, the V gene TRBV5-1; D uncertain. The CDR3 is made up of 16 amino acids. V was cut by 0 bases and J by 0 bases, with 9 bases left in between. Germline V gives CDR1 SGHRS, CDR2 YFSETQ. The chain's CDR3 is CASSLEVRTTNEKLFF. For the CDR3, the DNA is TGCGCCAGCAGCTTGGAAGTGCGGACAACTAATGAAAAACTGTTTTTT.

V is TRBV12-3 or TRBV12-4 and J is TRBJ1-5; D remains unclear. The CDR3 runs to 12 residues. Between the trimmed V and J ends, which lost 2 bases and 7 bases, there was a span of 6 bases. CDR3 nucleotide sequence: TGTGCCAGCAGTTTAACACCCCAGCCCCAGCATTTT. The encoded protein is CASSLTPQPQHF.

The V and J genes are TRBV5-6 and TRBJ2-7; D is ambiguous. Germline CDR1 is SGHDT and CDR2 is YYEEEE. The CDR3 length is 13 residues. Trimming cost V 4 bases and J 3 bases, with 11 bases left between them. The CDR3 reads CASSIRLGYEQYF. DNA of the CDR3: TGTGCCAGCAGCATCCGACTTGGCTACGAGCAGTACTTC.

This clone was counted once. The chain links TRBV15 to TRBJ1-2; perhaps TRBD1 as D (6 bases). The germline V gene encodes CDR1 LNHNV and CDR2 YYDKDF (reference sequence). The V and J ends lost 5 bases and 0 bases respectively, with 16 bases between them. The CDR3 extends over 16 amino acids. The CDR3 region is CATSRSGARANYGYTF. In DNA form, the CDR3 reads TGTGCCACCAGCCGTTCAGGGGCGCGAGCTAACTATGGCTACACCTTC.

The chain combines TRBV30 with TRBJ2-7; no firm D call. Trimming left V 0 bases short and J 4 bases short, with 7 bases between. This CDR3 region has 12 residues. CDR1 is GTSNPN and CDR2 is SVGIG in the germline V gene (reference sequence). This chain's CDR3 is CAWSVVQYEQYF. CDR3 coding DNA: TGTGCCTGGAGTGTAGTCCAGTACGAGCAGTACTTC. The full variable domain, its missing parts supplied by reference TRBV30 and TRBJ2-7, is SQTIHQWPATLVQPVGSPLSLECTVEGTSNPNLYWYRQAAGRGLQLLFYSVGIGQISSEVPQNLSASRPQDRQFILSSKKLLLSDSGFYLCAWSVVQYEQYFGPGTRLTVT.

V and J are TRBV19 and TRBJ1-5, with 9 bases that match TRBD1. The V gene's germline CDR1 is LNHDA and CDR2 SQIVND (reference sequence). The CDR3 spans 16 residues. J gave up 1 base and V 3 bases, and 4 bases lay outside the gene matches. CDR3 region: CASSMSGTGSNQPQHF. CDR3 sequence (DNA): TGTGCCAGTAGTATGTCCGGGACAGGGAGCAATCAGCCCCAGCATTTT. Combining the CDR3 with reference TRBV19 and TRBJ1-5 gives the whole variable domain DGGITQSPKYLFRKEGQNVTLSCEQNLNHDAMYWYRQDPGQGLRLIYYSQIVNDFQKGDIAEGYSVSREKKESFPLTVTSAQKNPTAFYLCASSMSGTGSNQPQHFGDGTRLSIL.

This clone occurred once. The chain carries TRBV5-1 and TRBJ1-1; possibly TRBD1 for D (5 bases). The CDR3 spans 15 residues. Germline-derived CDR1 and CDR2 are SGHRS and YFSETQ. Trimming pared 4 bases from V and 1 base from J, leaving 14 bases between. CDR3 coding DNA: TGCGCCAGCAGCCATTCAAACACAGGGAACACTGAAGCTTTCTTT. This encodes CASSHSNTGNTEAFF.

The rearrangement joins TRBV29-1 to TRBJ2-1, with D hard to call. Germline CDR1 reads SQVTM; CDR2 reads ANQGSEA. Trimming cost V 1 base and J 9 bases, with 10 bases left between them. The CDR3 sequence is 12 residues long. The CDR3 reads CSVEGQRREQFF. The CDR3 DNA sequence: TGCAGCGTTGAAGGGCAGAGGCGTGAGCAGTTCTTC.

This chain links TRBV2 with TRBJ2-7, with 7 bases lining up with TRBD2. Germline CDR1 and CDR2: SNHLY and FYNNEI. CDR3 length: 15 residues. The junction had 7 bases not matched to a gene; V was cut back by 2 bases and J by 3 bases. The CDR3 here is CASSELGGVFYEQYF. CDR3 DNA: TGTGCCAGCAGTGAATTGGGGGGGGTATTCTACGAGCAGTACTTC.

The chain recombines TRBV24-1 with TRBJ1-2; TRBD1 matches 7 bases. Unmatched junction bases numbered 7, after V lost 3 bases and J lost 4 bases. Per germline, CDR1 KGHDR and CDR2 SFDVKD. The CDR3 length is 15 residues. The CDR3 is CATSDNRDSIYGYTF. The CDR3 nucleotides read TGTGCCACCAGTGATAACCGGGACAGCATCTATGGCTACACCTTC.

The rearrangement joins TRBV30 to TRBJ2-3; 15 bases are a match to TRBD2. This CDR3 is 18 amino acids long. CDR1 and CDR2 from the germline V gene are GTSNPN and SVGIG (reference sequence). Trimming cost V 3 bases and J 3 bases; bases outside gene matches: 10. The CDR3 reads CAWSPLAGTSGGTDTQYF. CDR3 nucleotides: TGTGCCTGGAGCCCTCTCGCCGGGACTAGCGGGGGGACAGATACGCAGTATTTT.

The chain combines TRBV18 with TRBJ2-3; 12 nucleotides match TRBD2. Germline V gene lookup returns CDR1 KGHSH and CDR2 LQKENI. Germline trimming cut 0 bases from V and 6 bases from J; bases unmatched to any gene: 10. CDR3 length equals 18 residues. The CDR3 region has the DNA TGTGCCAGCTCACCACCTTTTCTAGCGGGGGGGCCCACGGATACGCAGTATTTT. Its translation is CASSPPFLAGGPTDTQYF.

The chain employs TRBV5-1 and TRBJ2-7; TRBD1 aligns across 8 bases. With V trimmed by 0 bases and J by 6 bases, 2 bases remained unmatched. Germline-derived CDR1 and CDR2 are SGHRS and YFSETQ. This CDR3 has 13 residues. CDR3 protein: CASSLADRAEQYF. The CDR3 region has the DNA TGCGCCAGCAGCTTGGCGGACAGGGCCGAGCAGTACTTC. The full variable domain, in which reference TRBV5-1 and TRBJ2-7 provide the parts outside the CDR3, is KAGVTQTPRYLIKTRGQQVTLSCSPISGHRSVSWYQQTPGQGLQFLFEYFSETQRNKGNFPGRFSGRQFSNSRSEMNVSTLELGDSALYLCASSLADRAEQYFGPGTRLTVT.

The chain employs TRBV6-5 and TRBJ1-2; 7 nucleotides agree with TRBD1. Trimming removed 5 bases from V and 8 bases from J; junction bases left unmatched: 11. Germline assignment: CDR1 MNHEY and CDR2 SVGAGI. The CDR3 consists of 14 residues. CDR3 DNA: TGTGCCAGCAGTAGATCCGGACAGGTGGACGGCTACACCTTC. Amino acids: CASSRSGQVDGYTF.

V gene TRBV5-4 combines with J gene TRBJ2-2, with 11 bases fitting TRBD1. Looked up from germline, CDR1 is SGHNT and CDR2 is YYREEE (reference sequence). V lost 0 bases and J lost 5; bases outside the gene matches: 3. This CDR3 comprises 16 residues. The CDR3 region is CASSLVGTGGTGELFF. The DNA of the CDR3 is TGTGCCAGCAGCTTGGTGGGGACAGGGGGTACCGGGGAGCTGTTTTTT. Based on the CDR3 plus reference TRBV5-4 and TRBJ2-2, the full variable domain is ETGVTQSPTHLIKTRGQQVTLRCSSQSGHNTVSWYQQALGQGPQFIFQYYREEENGRGNFPPRFSGLQFPNYSSELNVNALELDDSALYLCASSLVGTGGTGELFFGEGSRLTVL.

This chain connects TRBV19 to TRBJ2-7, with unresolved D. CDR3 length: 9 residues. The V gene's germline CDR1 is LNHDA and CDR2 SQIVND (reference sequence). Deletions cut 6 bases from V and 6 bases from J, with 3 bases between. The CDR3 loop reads CASSGEQYF. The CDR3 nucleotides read TGTGCCAGTAGCGGCGAGCAGTACTTC.

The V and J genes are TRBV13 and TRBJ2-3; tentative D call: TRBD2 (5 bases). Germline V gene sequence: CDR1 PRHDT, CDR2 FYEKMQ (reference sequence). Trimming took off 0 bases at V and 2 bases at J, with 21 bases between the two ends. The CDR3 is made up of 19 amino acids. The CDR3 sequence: CASSLGREGPLPNTDTQYF. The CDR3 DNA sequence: TGTGCCAGCAGCTTAGGCCGCGAGGGCCCCCTCCCTAACACAGATACGCAGTATTTT.

The CDR3 region is CATSPATSYGYTF. The CDR3 DNA reads as TGTGCCACCAGTCCTGCAACTAGCTATGGCTACACCTTC. The V and J genes are TRBV24-1 and TRBJ1-2, with D unclear. V was pared by 6 bases and J by 4 bases, with 11 bases between. The CDR3 sequence is 13 residues long. Germline values: CDR1 KGHDR, CDR2 SFDVKD.

The DNA of the CDR3 is TGTGCCAGCAGTGAAGCGGGACAGGACGCCTACACCTTC. It encodes CASSEAGQDAYTF. The V and J genes are TRBV2 and TRBJ1-2; 8 positions match TRBD1. The germline CDR1 and CDR2 sequences are SNHLY and FYNNEI. CDR3 length: 13 amino acids. V gave up 0 bases and J gave up 10 bases; unmatched junction bases: 4.

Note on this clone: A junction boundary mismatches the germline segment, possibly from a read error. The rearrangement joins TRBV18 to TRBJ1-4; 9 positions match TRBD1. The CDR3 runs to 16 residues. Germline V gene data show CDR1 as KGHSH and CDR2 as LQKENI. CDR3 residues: CASSPAAGTGNGKLFF. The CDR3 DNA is TGTGCCAGCTCACCGGCTGCGGGGACAGGGAATGGAAAACTGTTTTTT.

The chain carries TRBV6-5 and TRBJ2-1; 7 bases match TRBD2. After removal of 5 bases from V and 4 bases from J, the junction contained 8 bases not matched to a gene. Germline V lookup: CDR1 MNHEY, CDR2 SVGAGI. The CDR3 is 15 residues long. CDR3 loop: CASSTAWGGYNEQFF. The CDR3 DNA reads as TGTGCCAGCAGTACGGCCTGGGGGGGATACAATGAGCAGTTCTTC.

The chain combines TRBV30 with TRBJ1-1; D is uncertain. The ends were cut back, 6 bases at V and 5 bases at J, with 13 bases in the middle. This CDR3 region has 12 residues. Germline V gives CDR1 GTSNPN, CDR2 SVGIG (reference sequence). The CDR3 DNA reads TGTGCCTGTGACCCTAGTAGGACTGAAGCTTTCTTT. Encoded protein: CACDPSRTEAFF.

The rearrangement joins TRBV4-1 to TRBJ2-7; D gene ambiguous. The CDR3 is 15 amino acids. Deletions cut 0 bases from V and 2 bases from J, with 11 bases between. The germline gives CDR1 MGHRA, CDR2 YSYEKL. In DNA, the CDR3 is TGCGCCAGCAGCCAAGATATCGCCAGGACCTACGAGCAGTACTTC. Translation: CASSQDIARTYEQYF.

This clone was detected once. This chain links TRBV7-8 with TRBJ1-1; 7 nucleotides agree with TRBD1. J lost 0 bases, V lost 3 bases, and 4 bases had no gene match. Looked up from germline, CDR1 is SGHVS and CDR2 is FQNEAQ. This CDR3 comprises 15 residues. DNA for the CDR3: TGTGCCAGCAGCTTCACGGGACAGATGAACACTGAAGCTTTCTTT. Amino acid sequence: CASSFTGQMNTEAFF.

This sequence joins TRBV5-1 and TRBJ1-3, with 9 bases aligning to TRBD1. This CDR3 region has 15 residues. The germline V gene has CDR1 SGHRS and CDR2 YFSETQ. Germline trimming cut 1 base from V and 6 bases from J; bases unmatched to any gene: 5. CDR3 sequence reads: CASSLSGQGSNTIYF. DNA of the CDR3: TGCGCCAGCAGCTTGTCGGGACAGGGCTCAAACACCATATATTTT.